This T cell receptor beta chain was identified in a study of OX40 agonist ivuxolimab in advanced cancers. Autoimmune disease history or systemic immunosuppression led to patient exclusion. This clone was seen more than once but under ten times. The V gene's germline CDR1 is SGDLS and CDR2 YYNGEE. The CDR3 is 19 residues long. The ends lost 0 bases at V and 1 base at J; junction bases unmatched: 14. Generated by immunoSEQ multiplex PCR, the TCRdb table keeps only in-frame clones and is missing some. The sample lists 57,000 or so clones, 83% occurring once. The sequencing used CD4+ or CD8+ T cells sorted from blood, collected in a trial of the OX40 agonist ivuxolimab. The rearrangement links TRBV9 to TRBJ2-7; 9 bases line up with TRBD2. This receptor was obtained from an adult with an advanced solid tumor such as melanoma, head and neck, liver or kidney cancer. CDR3 sequence (DNA): TGTGCCAGCAGCGTAGAGGATAGCGGGGGCGTCGGGTGGTCCTACGAGCAGTACTTC. This sequence encodes CASSVEDSGGVGWSYEQYF.